These 29 T cell receptor beta chains originate from one sample sequenced in a study of stem cell transplantation in POMP-related autoinflammatory disease. Sequencing used immunoSEQ multiplex PCR; TCRdb keeps in-frame clones, though not all of them. The sample has tens of thousands of clones, approximately 91% seen once. Source: CD4+ T cells from PBMCs, taken after stem cell transplantation. These receptors originate from a human patient with POMP-related autoinflammation and immune dysregulation (PRAID). The T cells may partly be graft donor cells.

This clone showed up just once. This CDR3 is CASSLAGISYNSPLHF. CDR3 bases: TGCGCCAGCAGCTTGGCGGGGATCTCCTATAATTCACCCCTCCACTTT. The chain combines TRBV5-1 with TRBJ1-6; D gene uncertain. The CDR3 extends over 16 amino acids. V was shortened by 0 bases and J by 0 bases, with 7 bases between the two germline ends. Germline-derived CDR1 and CDR2 are SGHRS and YFSETQ.

The chain joins TRBV4-1 to TRBJ1-1; D is unresolved. The CDR3 loop spans 20 amino acids. Per the germline V gene, CDR1 is MGHRA and CDR2 is YSYEKL. V was shortened by 1 base and J by 1 base, with 25 bases between the two germline ends. The CDR3 region has the DNA TGCGCCAGCAGCCAAGGACTCCCAATCATTCAGAGTTTAAAGAACACTGAAGCTTTCTTT. Protein product: CASSQGLPIIQSLKNTEAFF.

V and J are TRBV9 and TRBJ1-2, with TRBD1 matching 10 bases. Trimming at V came to 0 bases and at J to 6 bases, leaving 11 bases not matched to a gene. The germline V gene encodes CDR1 SGDLS and CDR2 YYNGEE. The CDR3 sequence is 17 residues long. CDR3 amino acids: CASSVVPTRTGGDGYTF. The CDR3 DNA sequence: TGTGCCAGCAGCGTAGTCCCGACTCGGACAGGGGGAGATGGCTACACCTTC.

The rearrangement joins TRBV7-9 to TRBJ1-6; a weak D match, TRBD1 (6 bases). The germline gives CDR1 SEHNR, CDR2 FQNEAQ (reference sequence). This CDR3 region has 15 residues. Trimming pared 5 bases from V and 6 bases from J, leaving 14 bases between. The CDR3 nucleotides read TGTGCCAGCAGCCCCGGACAGTACCTTAATTCACCCCTCCACTTT. This encodes CASSPGQYLNSPLHF.

The chain is built from TRBV7-7 and TRBJ1-5; 8 bases map to TRBD1. Germline CDR1 is SSHAT and CDR2 is FNYEAQ (reference sequence). This CDR3 has 15 amino acids. V lost 5 bases and J lost 0; bases outside the gene matches: 3. The CDR3 sequence: CASSRQGNSNQPQHF. In DNA form, the CDR3 reads TGTGCCAGCAGCCGACAGGGGAATAGCAATCAGCCCCAGCATTTT. The variable domain in full, completed from reference TRBV7-7 and TRBJ1-5, reads GAGVSQSPRYKVTKRGQDVTLRCDPISSHATLYWYQQALGQGPEFLTYFNYEAQPDKSGLPSDRFSAERPEGSISTLTIQRTEQRDSAMYRCASSRQGNSNQPQHFGDGTRLSIL.

The gene calls are TRBV5-1 and TRBJ2-7, with 10 bases identical to TRBD1. Germline loops: CDR1 SGHRS, CDR2 YFSETQ. V trimming: 6 bases; J trimming: 5 bases; junction bases outside the gene matches: 11. The CDR3 loop spans 15 amino acids. The CDR3 here is CASNYRTGGYDEQYF. CDR3 in DNA: TGCGCCAGCAACTACCGGACAGGGGGTTACGACGAGCAGTACTTC.

The rearrangement joins TRBV4-2 to TRBJ2-1; D is unclear. V was cut by 6 bases and J by 1 base, with 13 bases left in between. The CDR3 runs 15 residues. Germline V CDR1 and CDR2: LGHNA, YNFKEQ. The CDR3 DNA reads TGTGCCAGCAGTAGCAGCTACCCATCCTACAATGAGCAGTTCTTC. It codes for CASSSSYPSYNEQFF.

This clone has just one count. The genes are TRBV28 and TRBJ1-4, with D unresolved. Between the trimmed V and J ends, which lost 7 bases and 6 bases, there was a span of 18 bases. Germline assignment: CDR1 MDHEN and CDR2 SYDVKM. The CDR3 totals 15 residues. Here the CDR3 DNA reads TGTGCCAGCAACCTCGGTGGTTTGGAAGATGAAAAACTGTTTTTT. Translated, it gives CASNLGGLEDEKLFF. Drawing the rest from reference TRBV28 and TRBJ1-4, the complete variable domain is DVKVTQSSRYLVKRTGEKVFLECVQDMDHENMFWYRQDPGLGLRLIYFSYDVKMKEKGDIPEGYSVSREKKERFSLILESASTNQTSMYLCASNLGGLEDEKLFFGSGTQLSVL.

The rearrangement uses TRBV5-1 and TRBJ1-3, with a possible D match to TRBD1 (6 bases). Trimming cost V 2 bases and J 3 bases, with 12 bases left between them. This CDR3 spans 15 amino acids. The germline V gene encodes CDR1 SGHRS and CDR2 YFSETQ. CDR3 sequence (DNA): TGCGCCAGCAGCTTCGGGACACTTAATGGAAACACCATATATTTT. Encoded protein: CASSFGTLNGNTIYF.

This clone was seen once. The V and J genes are TRBV6-5 and TRBJ1-2; 8 bases match TRBD1. Germline trimming cut 5 bases from V and 9 bases from J; bases unmatched to any gene: 8. Looked up from germline, CDR1 is MNHEY and CDR2 is SVGAGI. This CDR3 has 13 residues. CDR3 DNA: TGTGCCAGCAGTAGACAGGGGAGGGTTCGCTACACCTTC. Translated: CASSRQGRVRYTF.

The chain has TRBV7-9 and TRBJ2-5; TRBD1 or TRBD2 may be the D gene (5 bases each). V dropped 4 bases and J dropped 3 bases, with 18 bases sitting between them. The germline gives CDR1 SEHNR, CDR2 FQNEAQ (reference sequence). CDR3 length: 16 amino acids. The CDR3 DNA reads as TGTGCCAGCAGCTCGGCCCGGGACCCCTGGAAAGAGACCCAGTACTTC. Translating gives CASSSARDPWKETQYF. Full variable domain (remainder filled in from reference TRBV7-9 and TRBJ2-5): DTGVSQNPRHKITKRGQNVTFRCDPISEHNRLYWYRQTLGQGPEFLTYFQNEAQLEKSRLLSDRFSAERPKGSFSTLEIQRTEQGDSAMYLCASSSARDPWKETQYFGPGTRLLVL.

The chain uses TRBV28 and TRBJ2-3, with 8 bases identical to TRBD1. Germline-derived CDR1 and CDR2 are MDHEN and SYDVKM. There are 17 residues in the CDR3. The trim removed 6 bases at V and 2 bases at J, leaving 13 bases unmatched. This CDR3 is CASRPPPGTGLTDTQYF. CDR3 coding DNA: TGTGCCAGCAGGCCCCCCCCCGGGACAGGACTCACAGATACGCAGTATTTT. The complete variable domain, with remaining parts taken from reference TRBV28 and TRBJ2-3, reads DVKVTQSSRYLVKRTGEKVFLECVQDMDHENMFWYRQDPGLGLRLIYFSYDVKMKEKGDIPEGYSVSREKKERFSLILESASTNQTSMYLCASRPPPGTGLTDTQYFGPGTRLTVL.

The chain carries TRBV7-9 and TRBJ2-7; D ambiguous. CDR1 is SEHNR and CDR2 is FQNEAQ in the germline V gene (reference sequence). CDR3 length: 14 residues. Trimming stripped 7 bases from V and 3 bases from J, with 16 bases between. The CDR3 DNA reads TGTGCCAGCATCCCTCCCGGACCCATCTACGAGCAGTACTTC. Protein sequence: CASIPPGPIYEQYF.

V usage is TRBV15 and J usage is TRBJ2-7, with TRBD2 matching 8 bases. Germline V lookup: CDR1 LNHNV, CDR2 YYDKDF (reference sequence). The CDR3 is made up of 17 amino acids. The J segment lost 5 bases and the V segment lost 1 base, leaving 13 bases of the junction unmatched. In nucleotides, the CDR3 is TGTGCCACCAGCAGAGCTCCCCCGGGAGCGGGAGAGGACGAGCAGTACTTC. Translated, it gives CATSRAPPGAGEDEQYF.

The chain is built from TRBV29-1 and TRBJ1-1; tentative D call: TRBD1 (5 bases). V was pared by 5 bases and J by 2 bases, with 15 bases between. CDR3 size: 14 residues. CDR1 and CDR2 (germline): SQVTM, ANQGSEA. CDR3 sequence reads: CSVSEQGPNTEAFF. Here the CDR3 DNA reads TGCAGCGTTTCCGAGCAGGGCCCAAACACTGAAGCTTTCTTT.

This sequence joins TRBV10-3 and TRBJ2-3, with a possible D match to TRBD1 (6 bases). The CDR3 covers 13 residues. The germline V gene encodes CDR1 ENHRY and CDR2 SYGVKD. The germline V and J ends were trimmed by 7 bases and 4 bases, with 12 bases remaining between them. The CDR3 nucleotides are TGTGCCATCAAAACAGGGCCCCCAGATACGCAGTATTTT. This sequence encodes CAIKTGPPDTQYF.

V and J are TRBV28 and TRBJ2-5; the D gene is possibly TRBD2 (6 bases). Germline V lookup: CDR1 MDHEN, CDR2 SYDVKM. CDR3 length equals 16 residues. Trimming stripped 3 bases from V and 5 bases from J, with 19 bases between. The CDR3 reads CASSFAGTRNFETQYF. The CDR3 region has the DNA TGTGCCAGCAGTTTCGCGGGGACCCGCAATTTCGAGACCCAGTACTTC.

The chain combines TRBV6-1 with TRBJ1-6; no clear D. The CDR3 consists of 15 residues. Trimming pared 2 bases from V and 6 bases from J, leaving 11 bases between. Germline values: CDR1 MNHNS, CDR2 SASEGT. The CDR3 DNA is TGTGCCAGCAGTGAACGGGGTGGGAGTAATTCACCCCTCCACTTT. It yields the protein CASSERGGSNSPLHF.

The chain uses TRBV7-8 and TRBJ2-5; tentatively, D is TRBD1 (6 bases). Germline loops: CDR1 SGHVS, CDR2 FQNEAQ. V was shortened by 5 bases and J by 1 base, with 17 bases between the two germline ends. The CDR3 sequence is 16 residues long. CDR3 in amino acids: CASSRSGQGTQETQYF. In DNA form, the CDR3 reads TGTGCCAGCAGCAGATCGGGCCAGGGGACCCAAGAGACCCAGTACTTC.

The chain joins TRBV6-2 or TRBV6-3 to TRBJ1-5, with 8 bases that match TRBD1. This CDR3 contains 14 residues. V gave up 4 bases and J gave up 9 bases; unmatched junction bases: 8. Germline V lookup: CDR1 MNHEY, CDR2 SVGEGT. In DNA, the CDR3 is TGTGCCAGCAGTTGGGACAGGCCCGATGGGCCCCAGCATTTT. Its protein product is CASSWDRPDGPQHF.

This chain links TRBV6-5 with TRBJ1-5; possible D gene TRBD1, 5 bases. Germline loops: CDR1 MNHEY, CDR2 SVGAGI. The CDR3 has 13 amino acids. V lost 6 bases and J 4 bases, leaving 10 bases between the germline ends. CDR3: CASRLQVNQPQHF. In DNA form, the CDR3 reads TGTGCCAGCAGGTTACAGGTTAATCAGCCCCAGCATTTT.

The rearrangement uses TRBV7-9 and TRBJ2-1; 10 bases map to TRBD2. Unmatched junction bases numbered 7, after V lost 2 bases and J lost 0 bases. The CDR3 contains 18 residues. Germline V CDR1 and CDR2: SEHNR, FQNEAQ (reference sequence). The CDR3 bases are TGTGCCAGCAGCTTAAGTCTTTCTAGCGGGAGCTCCTACAATGAGCAGTTCTTC. Translation: CASSLSLSSGSSYNEQFF. The full variable domain, its missing parts supplied by reference TRBV7-9 and TRBJ2-1, is DTGVSQNPRHKITKRGQNVTFRCDPISEHNRLYWYRQTLGQGPEFLTYFQNEAQLEKSRLLSDRFSAERPKGSFSTLEIQRTEQGDSAMYLCASSLSLSSGSSYNEQFFGPGTRLTVL.

The V gene is TRBV28, the J gene TRBJ2-1, with D possibly being TRBD2 (6 bases). V shed 11 bases and J shed 8 bases, with 25 bases lying between them. Looked up from germline, CDR1 is MDHEN and CDR2 is SYDVKM. This CDR3 is 15 amino acids long. The CDR3 spells CAAAPISGGSDEQFF. CDR3 coding DNA: TGTGCCGCAGCCCCCATTAGCGGTGGGTCGGATGAGCAGTTCTTC.

The chain links TRBV27 to TRBJ1-6, with a possible D match to TRBD1 (5 bases). Germline values: CDR1 MNHEY, CDR2 SMNVEV (reference sequence). The length of the CDR3 is 15 residues. Trimming cost V 5 bases and J 10 bases, with 18 bases left between them. The chain's CDR3 is CASSNVGRSQSPLHF. The CDR3 DNA reads as TGTGCCAGCAGTAACGTGGGGCGGTCTCAGTCACCCCTCCACTTT.

This rearrangement joins TRBV4-1 to TRBJ2-7, with TRBD1 identical over 9 bases. The germline V gene encodes CDR1 MGHRA and CDR2 YSYEKL. The V and J ends lost 5 bases and 2 bases, in that order; junction bases with no gene match: 7. This CDR3 region has 15 residues. CDR3 amino acids: CASSSGTGPPYEQYF. The CDR3 DNA reads as TGCGCCAGCAGCTCCGGGACAGGGCCCCCCTACGAGCAGTACTTC.

The chain employs TRBV28 and TRBJ1-5; D is uncertain. The CDR3 spans 14 residues. Trimming took 10 bases from V and 2 from J, leaving 15 bases between them. The germline CDR1 and CDR2 sequences are MDHEN and SYDVKM. The CDR3 spells CAIEAAGGNQPQHF. The CDR3, as DNA: TGTGCCATAGAGGCAGCCGGAGGCAATCAGCCCCAGCATTTT.

This clone was counted once. The J gene is TRBJ2-1, the V gene TRBV30; 10 nucleotides line up with TRBD2. J was trimmed by 12 bases and V by 1 base; bases with no gene match: 6. CDR1 and CDR2 (germline): GTSNPN, SVGIG (reference sequence). The length of the CDR3 is 13 residues. The DNA of the CDR3 is TGTGCCTGGAGTGGGACTAGCGGACAACCGCAGTTCTTC. Amino acids: CAWSGTSGQPQFF.

The gene calls are TRBV5-1 and TRBJ1-3; TRBD1 matches 8 bases. The CDR3 runs to 15 residues. CDR1 and CDR2 from the germline V gene are SGHRS and YFSETQ. Trimming cost V 0 bases and J 4 bases; bases outside gene matches: 3. The CDR3, as DNA: TGCGCCAGCAGCTTGGGGGGGACAGGAGGAAACACCATATATTTT. Translating gives CASSLGGTGGNTIYF.

J is TRBJ2-7 and V is TRBV28, with 10 bases matching TRBD1. Germline V lookup: CDR1 MDHEN, CDR2 SYDVKM. Trimming cost V 3 bases and J 12 bases; bases outside gene matches: 8. This CDR3 has 13 residues. The CDR3 here is CASSLGQGPTAYF. The CDR3 DNA sequence: TGTGCCAGCAGTTTGGGACAGGGGCCCACAGCGTACTTC.